Listed below are T cell receptor beta chains from one sample, sequenced in a study of blood T cell repertoires in COVID-19. Sequencing used immunoSEQ multiplex PCR; TCRdb keeps in-frame clones, though not all of them. In the table there are more than 130,000 clones, 84% of which are singletons. The sample consisted of peripheral blood. These receptors were obtained from a woman older than 75 in a cohort sampled during active or convalescent COVID-19. Both conserved end residues are part of each CDR3. The order of the fields is J gene, CDR3 length, V gene, D gene, CDR3 DNA, CDR3 protein. A D gene is named only where the DNA matches it firmly.

j_call: TRBJ1-2
cdr3_length: 13
v_call: TRBV7-2
d_call: .
cdr3_nt: TGTGCCAGCAGCTTCTCGATCATAGGGGGTCGAACCTTC
cdr3_aa: CASSFSIIGGRTF

j_call: TRBJ1-6
cdr3_length: 15
v_call: TRBV28
d_call: TRBD1
cdr3_nt: TGTGCCAGCAGGGAGACAGGGGGTGGGAATTCACCCCTCCACTTT
cdr3_aa: CASRETGGGNSPLHF

j_call: TRBJ1-2
cdr3_length: 13
v_call: TRBV5-1
d_call: .
cdr3_nt: TGCGCCAGCAGCTTGGTTCTGTCGTTTGGCTACACCTTC
cdr3_aa: CASSLVLSFGYTF

j_call: TRBJ1-5
cdr3_length: 18
v_call: TRBV7-2
d_call: .
cdr3_nt: TGTGCCAGCAGCTTAGTCGGGAACCGGGCCGCTTCGGGTCAGCCCCAGCATTTT
cdr3_aa: CASSLVGNRAASGQPQHF

j_call: TRBJ1-1
cdr3_length: 15
v_call: TRBV11-2
d_call: TRBD1
cdr3_nt: TGTGCCAGCAGCTTCGCGCCAACAGGGGTCACTGAAGCTTTCTTT
cdr3_aa: CASSFAPTGVTEAFF

j_call: TRBJ1-1
cdr3_length: 12
v_call: TRBV2
d_call: .
cdr3_nt: TGTGCCAGCAGATCTGACGGGACTGAAGCTTTCTTT
cdr3_aa: CASRSDGTEAFF

j_call: TRBJ2-4
cdr3_length: 15
v_call: TRBV6-5
d_call: TRBD1
cdr3_nt: TGTGCCAGCAACCGAGCCGGGACAGGGGGCCTGATTCAGTACTTC
cdr3_aa: CASNRAGTGGLIQYF

j_call: TRBJ1-2
cdr3_length: 13
v_call: TRBV12-3/TRBV12-4
d_call: .
cdr3_nt: TGTGCCAGCAGTTTAACGGTCAACTATGGCTACACCTTC
cdr3_aa: CASSLTVNYGYTF

j_call: TRBJ2-1
cdr3_length: 17
v_call: TRBV19
d_call: TRBD2
cdr3_nt: TGTGCCAGTAGCTCACTAGCGGGGGGGCTCTTAGGGTCCGTGCAGTTCTTC
cdr3_aa: CASSSLAGGLLGSVQFF

j_call: TRBJ1-2
cdr3_length: 16
v_call: TRBV19
d_call: TRBD1
cdr3_nt: TGTGCCAGTAGTATCCTGGGACAGGGCATGAACTATGGCTACACCTTC
cdr3_aa: CASSILGQGMNYGYTF

j_call: TRBJ1-6
cdr3_length: 16
v_call: TRBV23-1
d_call: .
cdr3_nt: TGCGCCAGCAGTAGGCTGGGACATAGCTATAATTCACCCCTCCACTTT
cdr3_aa: CASSRLGHSYNSPLHF

j_call: TRBJ2-7
cdr3_length: 13
v_call: TRBV7-9
d_call: .
cdr3_nt: TGTGCCAGCAGCCCGGACGGGATCTACGAGCAGTACTTC
cdr3_aa: CASSPDGIYEQYF

j_call: TRBJ1-5
cdr3_length: 13
v_call: TRBV28
d_call: .
cdr3_nt: TGTGCCAGCGATTTTCGGAGCAATCAGCCCCAGCATTTT
cdr3_aa: CASDFRSNQPQHF

j_call: TRBJ1-3
cdr3_length: 16
v_call: TRBV7-2
d_call: TRBD1
cdr3_nt: TGTGCCAGCAGGAAACCGGGACAGGGGACGGGAAACACCATATATTTT
cdr3_aa: CASRKPGQGTGNTIYF

j_call: TRBJ1-2
cdr3_length: 15
v_call: TRBV2
d_call: .
cdr3_nt: TGTGCCAGCAGTGAATTCCCCGACAGGAACTATGGCTACACCTTC
cdr3_aa: CASSEFPDRNYGYTF

j_call: TRBJ1-2
cdr3_length: 13
v_call: TRBV6-5
d_call: TRBD1
cdr3_nt: TGTGCCAGCAGTCGCCAGGGGGCATGGGGCTACACCTTC
cdr3_aa: CASSRQGAWGYTF